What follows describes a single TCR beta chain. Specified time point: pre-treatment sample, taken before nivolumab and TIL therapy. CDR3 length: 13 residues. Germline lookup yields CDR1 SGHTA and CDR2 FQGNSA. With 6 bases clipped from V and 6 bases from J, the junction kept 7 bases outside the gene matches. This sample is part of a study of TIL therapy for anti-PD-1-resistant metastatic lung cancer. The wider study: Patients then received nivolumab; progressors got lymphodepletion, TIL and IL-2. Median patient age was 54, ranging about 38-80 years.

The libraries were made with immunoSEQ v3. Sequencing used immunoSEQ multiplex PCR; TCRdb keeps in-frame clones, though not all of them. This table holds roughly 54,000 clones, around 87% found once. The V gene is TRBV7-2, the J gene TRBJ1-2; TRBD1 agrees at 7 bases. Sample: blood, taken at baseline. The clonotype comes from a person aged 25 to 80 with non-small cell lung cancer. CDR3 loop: CASRPGQENGYTF. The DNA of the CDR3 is TGTGCCAGCAGACCCGGACAGGAAAATGGCTACACCTTC.